This TCR beta chain was found in a study of tumor-infiltrating lymphocytes in oesophageal squamous cell carcinoma. TCRdb called the PCR reads again in MiXCR, with one record for every CDR3 protein. The table shows almost 20,000 distinct CDR3 sequences, with 40% to 50% occurring only once. CDR3 length equals 15 residues. Trimming shortened V by 6 bases and J by 1 base, and 15 bases separated the two germline ends. The sample comprised esophageal tumor tissue. The clonotype comes from a male donor with esophageal squamous cell carcinoma. This sequence joins TRBV12-3 or TRBV12-4 and TRBJ2-5; D might be TRBD1 or TRBD2, each matching 6 bases. CDR3 amino acids: CASRRTGGPQETQYF. CDR3 nucleotide sequence: TGTGCCAGCAGACGAACCGGGGGCCCCCAAGAGACCCAGTACTTC.